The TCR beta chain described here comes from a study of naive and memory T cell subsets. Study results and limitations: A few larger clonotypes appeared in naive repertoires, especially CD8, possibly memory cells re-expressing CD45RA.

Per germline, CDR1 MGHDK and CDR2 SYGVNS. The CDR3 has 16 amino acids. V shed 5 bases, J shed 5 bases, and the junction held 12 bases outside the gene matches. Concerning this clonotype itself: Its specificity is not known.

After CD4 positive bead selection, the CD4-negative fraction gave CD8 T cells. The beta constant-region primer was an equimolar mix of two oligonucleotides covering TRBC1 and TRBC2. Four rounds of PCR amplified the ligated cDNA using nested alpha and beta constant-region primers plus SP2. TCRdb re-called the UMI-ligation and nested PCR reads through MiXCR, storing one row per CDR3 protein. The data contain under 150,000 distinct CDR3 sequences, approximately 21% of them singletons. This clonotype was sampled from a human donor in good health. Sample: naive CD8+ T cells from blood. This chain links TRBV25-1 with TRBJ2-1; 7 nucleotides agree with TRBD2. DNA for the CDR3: TGTGCCAGCAGTTTTCTAGCGGAGATGGGTAACAATGAGCAGTTCTTC. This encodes CASSFLAEMGNNEQFF.